A selection of T cell receptor beta chains follows, all from one sample in a study of post-analysis software for immune sequencing data. In TCRdb, the PCR reads were re-called with MiXCR into one record per CDR3 protein. The sample consists of 820,000 or so distinct CDR3 sequences, about 57% of them appearing once. The material sequenced was blood. Receptor source: a girl between 5 and 17 years old with multiple sclerosis. The CDR3 runs from the conserved cysteine through the conserved F or W.

>TRBJ2-7|TRBV20-1
CSASPTGPYEQYF
>TRBJ2-3|TRBV6-5
CASSYGFQGYTQYF
>TRBJ1-2|TRBV12-3/TRBV12-4
CASSLEATGGPPWYGYTF
>TRBJ2-7|TRBV20-1
CSASPSGAYEQYF
>TRBJ2-7|TRBV5-1
CASSRGLVNSYEQYF
>TRBJ1-5|TRBV10-3
CAISDPGRAGQPQHF
>TRBJ2-7|TRBV4-2
CASSQDGNSGVTYEQYF
>TRBJ2-4|TRBV9
CASSVAGVAGKNIQYF
>TRBJ2-7|TRBV7-2
CASSLLTGPYEQYF
>TRBJ1-1|TRBV10-3
CAISPGSNTEAFF
>TRBJ2-7|TRBV29-1
CSVVSVGGTSYEQYF
>TRBJ2-7|TRBV28
CASEAGGSYEQYF
>TRBJ1-2|TRBV7-8
CASSYSVGTDYGYTF
>TRBJ2-5|TRBV7-3
CASSLRGLAGDRETQYF
>TRBJ2-7|TRBV5-1
CASSPHAGEPYEQYF
>TRBJ2-7|TRBV15
CATANERGPYEQYF
>TRBJ2-5|TRBV5-1
CASSLGRWTGVLETQYF
>TRBJ2-3|TRBV20-1
CSARDHSGGSTDTQYF
>TRBJ1-3|TRBV20-1
CSAFTRGAGNTIYF
>TRBJ1-5|TRBV14
CASSPGSGSNQPQQF
>TRBJ2-1|TRBV24-1
CATKDRRSNEQFF
>TRBJ1-2|TRBV7-2
CASSVSPGFTYGYTF
>TRBJ2-1|TRBV5-6
CASSEFKEQFF
>TRBJ2-1|TRBV29-1
CSVDNPGAYNEQFF
>TRBJ1-2|TRBV20-1
CSARNYGYTF
>TRBJ1-5|TRBV29-1
CSAQGALGQPQHF
>TRBJ2-5|TRBV29-1
CSVRTGSSPIEEQYF
>TRBJ2-3|TRBV7-9
CASSLAPPLAASTDTQYF
>TRBJ2-7|TRBV7-9
CASSLEREVTYEQYF
>TRBJ2-1|TRBV7-9
CASSSGKGIYNEQFF
>TRBJ1-2|TRBV12-5
CASGLVIAGKNGYTF
>TRBJ2-3|TRBV5-1
CATTTGQGRDTQYF
>TRBJ2-7|TRBV6-4
CASREEAGNNYEQYF
>TRBJ2-7|TRBV27
CASSLSDDAYEQYF
>TRBJ2-1|TRBV7-3
CASSPHVGLGSSYNEQFF
>TRBJ2-3|TRBV6-2/TRBV6-3
CASSYIPKANSRQYF
>TRBJ2-5|TRBV5-1
CASSPGLADVGETQYF
>TRBJ1-2|TRBV5-8
CASSPGQGALNYGYTF
>TRBJ1-5|TRBV7-2
CASSFIRVNQPQHF
>TRBJ2-7|TRBV10-3
CAITRGQGNSYEQYF
>TRBJ2-5|TRBV5-1
CASSFGLANEQYF
>TRBJ2-7|TRBV7-3
CASSLTGQGSYEQYF
>TRBJ2-5|TRBV5-1
CASSSQGEGVRETQYF
>TRBJ2-6|TRBV29-1
CSVRQGNSGANVLTF